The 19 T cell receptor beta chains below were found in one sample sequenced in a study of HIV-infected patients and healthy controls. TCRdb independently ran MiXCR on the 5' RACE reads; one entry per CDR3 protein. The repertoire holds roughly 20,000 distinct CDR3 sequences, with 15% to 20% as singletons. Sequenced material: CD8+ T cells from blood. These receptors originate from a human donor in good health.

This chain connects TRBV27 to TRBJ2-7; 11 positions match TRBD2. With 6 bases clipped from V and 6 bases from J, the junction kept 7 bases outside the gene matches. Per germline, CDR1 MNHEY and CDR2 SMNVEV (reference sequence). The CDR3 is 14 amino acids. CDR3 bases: TGTGCCAGCAGGCCCGGGACTAGCGGCAGCGAGCAGTACTTC. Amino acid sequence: CASRPGTSGSEQYF.

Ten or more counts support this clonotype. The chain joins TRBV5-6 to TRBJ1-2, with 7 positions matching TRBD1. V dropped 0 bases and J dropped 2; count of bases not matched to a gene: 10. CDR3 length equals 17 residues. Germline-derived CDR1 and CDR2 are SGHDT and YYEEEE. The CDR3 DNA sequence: TGTGCCAGCAGCTTGGGCGATGACAGGGACGTAAACTATGGCTACACCTTC. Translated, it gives CASSLGDDRDVNYGYTF.

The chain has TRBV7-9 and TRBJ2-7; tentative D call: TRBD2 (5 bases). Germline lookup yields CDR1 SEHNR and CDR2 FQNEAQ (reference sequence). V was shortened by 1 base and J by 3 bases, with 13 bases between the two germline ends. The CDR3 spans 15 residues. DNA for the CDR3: TGTGCCAGCAGCTTAGTAGGCGGGCGCAACTACGAGCAGTACTTC. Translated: CASSLVGGRNYEQYF. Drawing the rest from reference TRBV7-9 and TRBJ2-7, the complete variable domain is DTGVSQNPRHKITKRGQNVTFRCDPISEHNRLYWYRQTLGQGPEFLTYFQNEAQLEKSRLLSDRFSAERPKGSFSTLEIQRTEQGDSAMYLCASSLVGGRNYEQYFGPGTRLTVT.

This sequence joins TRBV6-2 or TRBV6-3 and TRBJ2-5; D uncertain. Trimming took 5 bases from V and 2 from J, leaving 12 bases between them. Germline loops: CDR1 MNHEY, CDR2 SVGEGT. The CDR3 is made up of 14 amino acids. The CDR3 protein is CASSTTVGQETQYF. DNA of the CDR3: TGTGCCAGCAGTACCACAGTAGGGCAAGAGACCCAGTACTTC.

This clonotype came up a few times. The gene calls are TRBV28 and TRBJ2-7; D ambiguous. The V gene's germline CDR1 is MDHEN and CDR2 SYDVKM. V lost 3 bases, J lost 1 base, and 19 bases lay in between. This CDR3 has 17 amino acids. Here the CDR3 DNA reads TGTGCCAGCAGTTTTCTTTCCGGAGATTATGGGTCCTACGAGCAGTACTTC. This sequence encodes CASSFLSGDYGSYEQYF.

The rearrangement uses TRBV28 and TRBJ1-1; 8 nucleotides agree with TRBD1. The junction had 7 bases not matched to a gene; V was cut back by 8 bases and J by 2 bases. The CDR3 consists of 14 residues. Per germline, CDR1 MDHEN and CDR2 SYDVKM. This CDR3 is CASVPGQANTEAFF. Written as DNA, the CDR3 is TGTGCCAGCGTTCCGGGACAGGCAAACACTGAAGCTTTCTTT.

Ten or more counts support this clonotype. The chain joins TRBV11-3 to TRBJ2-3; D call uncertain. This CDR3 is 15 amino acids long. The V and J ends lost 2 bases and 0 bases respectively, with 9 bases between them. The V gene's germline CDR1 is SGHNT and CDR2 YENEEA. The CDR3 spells CASSLWSTSTDTQYF. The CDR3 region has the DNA TGTGCCAGCAGCTTATGGTCGACTAGCACAGATACGCAGTATTTT.

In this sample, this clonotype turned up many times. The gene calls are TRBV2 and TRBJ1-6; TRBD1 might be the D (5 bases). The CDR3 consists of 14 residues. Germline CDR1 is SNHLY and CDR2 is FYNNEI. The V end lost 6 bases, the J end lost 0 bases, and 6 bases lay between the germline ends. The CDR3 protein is CASRDTSYNSPLHF. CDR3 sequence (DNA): TGTGCCAGCAGGGACACCTCCTATAATTCACCCCTCCACTTT.

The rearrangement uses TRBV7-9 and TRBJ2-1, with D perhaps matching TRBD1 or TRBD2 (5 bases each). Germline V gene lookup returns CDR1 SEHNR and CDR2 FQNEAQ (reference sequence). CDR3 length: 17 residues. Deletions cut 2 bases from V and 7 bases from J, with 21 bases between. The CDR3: CASSLRAEGRQENEQFF. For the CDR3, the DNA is TGTGCCAGCAGCTTACGAGCCGAGGGGCGCCAGGAAAATGAGCAGTTCTTC.

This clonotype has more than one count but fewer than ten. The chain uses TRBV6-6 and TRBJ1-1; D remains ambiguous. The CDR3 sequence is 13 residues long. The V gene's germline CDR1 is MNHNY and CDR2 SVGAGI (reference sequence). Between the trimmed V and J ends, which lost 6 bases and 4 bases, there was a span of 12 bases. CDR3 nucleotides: TGTGCCAGCAGCACAAATGGGGTCACTGAAGCTTTCTTT. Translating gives CASSTNGVTEAFF.

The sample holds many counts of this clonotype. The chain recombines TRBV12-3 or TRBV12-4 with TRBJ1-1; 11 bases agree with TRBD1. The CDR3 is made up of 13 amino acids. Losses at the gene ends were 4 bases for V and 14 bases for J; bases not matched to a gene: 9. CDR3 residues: CASSSLDRGPWFF. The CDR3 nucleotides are TGTGCCAGCAGTTCCCTGGACAGGGGGCCTTGGTTCTTT.

This chain's CDR3 is CASSTDRKEETQYF. The DNA of the CDR3 is TGTGCCAGCAGTACCGACAGAAAAGAAGAGACCCAGTACTTC. The J gene is TRBJ2-5, the V gene TRBV12-3 or TRBV12-4, with a possible D match to TRBD1 (5 bases). The V end lost 5 bases, the J end lost 3 bases, and 13 bases lay between the germline ends. The CDR3 totals 14 residues.

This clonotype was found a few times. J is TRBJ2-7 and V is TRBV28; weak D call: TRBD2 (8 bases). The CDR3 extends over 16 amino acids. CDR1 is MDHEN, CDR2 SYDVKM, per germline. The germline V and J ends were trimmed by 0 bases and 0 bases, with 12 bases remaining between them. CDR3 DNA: TGTGCCAGCAGTTTATGGCGGGGGGACAGCTCCTACGAGCAGTACTTC. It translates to CASSLWRGDSSYEQYF.

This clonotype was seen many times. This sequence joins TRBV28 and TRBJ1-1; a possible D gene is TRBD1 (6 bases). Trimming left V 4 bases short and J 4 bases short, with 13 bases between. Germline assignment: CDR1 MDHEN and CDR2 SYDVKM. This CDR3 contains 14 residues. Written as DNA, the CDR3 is TGTGCCAGCAGTTCCACAGGGTCGGGCACTGAAGCTTTCTTT. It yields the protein CASSSTGSGTEAFF.

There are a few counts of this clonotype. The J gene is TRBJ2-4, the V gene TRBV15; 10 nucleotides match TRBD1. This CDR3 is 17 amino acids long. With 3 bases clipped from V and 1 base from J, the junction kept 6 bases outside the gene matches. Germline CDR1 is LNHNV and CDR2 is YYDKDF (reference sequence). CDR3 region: CATSRDRGFLAKNIQYF. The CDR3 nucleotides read TGTGCCACCAGCAGGGACAGGGGGTTCCTGGCCAAAAACATTCAGTACTTC.

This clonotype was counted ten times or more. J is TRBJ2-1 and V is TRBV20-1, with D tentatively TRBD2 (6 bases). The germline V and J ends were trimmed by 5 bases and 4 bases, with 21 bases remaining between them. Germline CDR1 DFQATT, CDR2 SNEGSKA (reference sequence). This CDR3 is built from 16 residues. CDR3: CSAEPLGGVGYNEQFF. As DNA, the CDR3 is TGCAGTGCTGAGCCGTTGGGGGGAGTGGGGTACAATGAGCAGTTCTTC.

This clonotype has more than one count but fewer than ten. The CDR3 DNA reads as TGTGCCACCAGCAGAGATGCTACTAGCGGGTACGAGCAGTACTTC. As protein: CATSRDATSGYEQYF. The gene calls are TRBV15 and TRBJ2-7; TRBD2 matches 9 bases. Germline V gene lookup returns CDR1 LNHNV and CDR2 YYDKDF (reference sequence). The length of the CDR3 is 15 residues. Germline trimming cut 0 bases from V and 4 bases from J; bases unmatched to any gene: 4.

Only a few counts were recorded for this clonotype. The CDR3 reads CASSIFEGEGGEAFF. In nucleotides, the CDR3 is TGTGCCAGTAGTATATTTGAGGGGGAAGGGGGTGAAGCTTTCTTT. V usage is TRBV19 and J usage is TRBJ1-1; D might be TRBD1 (6 bases). From germline, CDR1 is LNHDA and CDR2 SQIVND (reference sequence). CDR3 length: 15 residues. V lost 2 bases to trimming and J lost 7 bases, with 17 bases between them. Complete variable domain (other parts from reference TRBV19 and TRBJ1-1): DGGITQSPKYLFRKEGQNVTLSCEQNLNHDAMYWYRQDPGQGLRLIYYSQIVNDFQKGDIAEGYSVSREKKESFPLTVTSAQKNPTAFYLCASSIFEGEGGEAFFGQGTRLTVV.

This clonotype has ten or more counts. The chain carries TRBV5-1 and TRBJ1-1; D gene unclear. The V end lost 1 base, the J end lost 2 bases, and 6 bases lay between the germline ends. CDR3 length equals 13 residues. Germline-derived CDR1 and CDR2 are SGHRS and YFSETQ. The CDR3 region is CASSLSPNTEAFF. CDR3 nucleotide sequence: TGCGCCAGCAGCTTGTCCCCTAACACTGAAGCTTTCTTT.